These 25 T cell receptor beta chains came from one sample sequenced in a study of graft-versus-host responses after intestinal transplantation. Their recognized antigens are unknown. Some clones are missing from TCRdb's copy, which holds only in-frame ones; the method was immunoSEQ multiplex PCR. The sample carries more than 100,000 clones, roughly 93% recorded once. Sequencing was performed on unstimulated CD8+ T cells sorted from spleen or lymph node cells, taken before intestinal transplant. Source of these receptors: a human donor who received an intestinal transplant.

The chain recombines TRBV10-2 with TRBJ2-5; D might be TRBD1 (6 bases). The CDR3 contains 13 residues. V was shortened by 6 bases and J by 5 bases, with 13 bases between the two germline ends. Germline lookup yields CDR1 WSHSY and CDR2 SAAADI. CDR3 coding DNA: TGCGCCAGCAGCCAGGGGTACAGGGAGACCCAGTACTTC. This codes for CASSQGYRETQYF.

The rearrangement links TRBV2 to TRBJ2-1, with 7 bases identical to TRBD2. Germline trimming cut 8 bases from V and 3 bases from J; bases unmatched to any gene: 7. In germline, CDR1 is SNHLY, CDR2 FYNNEI. The CDR3 length is 14 residues. CDR3 coding DNA: TGTGCCAGCTCCGGACTAGGGAGCTACAATGAGCAGTTCTTC. As protein: CASSGLGSYNEQFF.

The chain combines TRBV5-1 with TRBJ2-5, with 9 bases that match TRBD1. The J call may be mistaken, given a closer DNA end match to TRBJ2-7. CDR3 length equals 13 residues. Germline CDR1 is SGHRS and CDR2 is YFSETQ. The CDR3: CASRGTGPNEQYF. The CDR3 coding sequence is TGCGCCAGCAGAGGGACAGGGCCAAACGAGCAGTACTTC.

The chain carries TRBV2 and TRBJ2-2; D gene ambiguous. V was shortened by 7 bases and J by 6 bases, with 12 bases between the two germline ends. From germline, CDR1 is SNHLY and CDR2 FYNNEI. The CDR3 loop spans 13 amino acids. The CDR3 nucleotides are TGTGCCAGCACCCGAGGAGTCGCCGGGGAGCTGTTTTTT. Protein product: CASTRGVAGELFF.

This chain connects TRBV14 to TRBJ1-2; no reliable D call. V shed 0 bases and J shed 4 bases, with 12 bases lying between them. Germline lookup yields CDR1 SGHDN and CDR2 FVKESK. The CDR3 spans 15 residues. The CDR3 DNA reads TGTGCCAGCAGCCAAGATGCCCAGGCGCCCTATGGCTACACCTTC. As protein: CASSQDAQAPYGYTF.

The chain employs TRBV6-1 and TRBJ2-7; possibly TRBD2 for D (5 bases). CDR1 MNHNS and CDR2 SASEGT come from the germline V gene. CDR3 length equals 17 residues. The ends were cut back, 4 bases at V and 4 bases at J, with 23 bases in the middle. CDR3: CASSADRFPVGIYEQYF. CDR3 nucleotide sequence: TGTGCCAGCAGTGCAGACCGCTTCCCGGTCGGGATTTACGAGCAGTACTTC.

The table lists this clone with a count of one. The chain combines TRBV5-1 with TRBJ1-2, with 9 nucleotides matching TRBD1. The V segment lost 3 bases and the J segment 6 bases; nucleotides outside the gene matches: 6. CDR1 is SGHRS, CDR2 YFSETQ, per germline. CDR3 length equals 14 residues. The CDR3 nucleotides read TGCGCCAGCAGCTCCCTCGGGGACAGGGATGGCTACACCTTC. It encodes CASSSLGDRDGYTF.

The sample holds one count of this clone. The chain is built from TRBV9 and TRBJ2-5, with TRBD2 matching over 7 bases. The J call may be incorrect, as the DNA end agrees better with TRBJ2-7. The CDR3 extends over 13 amino acids. The V gene's germline CDR1 is SGDLS and CDR2 YYNGEE. The DNA of the CDR3 is TGTGCCAGCGGGGAGGGTCCAGGGTACGAGCAGTACTTC. It is translated as CASGEGPGYEQYF.

This chain joins TRBV29-1 and TRBJ1-5; D possibly corresponds to TRBD1 (5 bases). Germline-derived CDR1 and CDR2 are SQVTM and ANQGSEA. CDR3 length: 13 amino acids. Trimming took off 7 bases at V and 5 bases at J, with 15 bases between the two ends. The chain's CDR3 is CSAASGADQPQHF. The CDR3 coding sequence is TGCAGCGCCGCTAGCGGGGCCGATCAGCCCCAGCATTTT.

This chain uses TRBV19 with TRBJ1-4; TRBD1 is a possible D gene (5 bases). Germline V CDR1 and CDR2: LNHDA, SQIVND (reference sequence). V was cut by 4 bases and J by 8 bases, with 17 bases left in between. This CDR3 has 15 residues. The CDR3 protein is CASSTRDRPREKLFF. CDR3 DNA: TGTGCCAGTAGTACCCGGGACCGGCCCAGGGAAAAACTGTTTTTT.

The chain combines TRBV7-2 with TRBJ2-3, with 8 bases that match TRBD2. V lost 4 bases to trimming and J lost 6 bases; unmatched junction nucleotides: 3. Germline V gene lookup returns CDR1 SGHTA and CDR2 FQGNSA. The CDR3 is 13 amino acids. This CDR3 reads CASSSGGPDTQYF. The DNA for the CDR3 is TGTGCCAGCAGCTCGGGGGGGCCGGATACGCAGTATTTT. The full variable domain, completed using reference TRBV7-2 and TRBJ2-3, is GAGVSQSPSNKVTEKGKDVELRCDPISGHTALYWYRQSLGQGLEFLIYFQGNSAPDKSGLPSDRFSAERTGGSVSTLTIQRTQQEDSAVYLCASSSGGPDTQYFGPGTRLTVL.

The rearrangement links TRBV7-9 to TRBJ1-4, with D possibly TRBD1 on 5 matching bases. CDR1 is SEHNR and CDR2 is FQNEAQ in the germline V gene (reference sequence). The CDR3 contains 12 residues. Trimming took 4 bases from V and 12 from J, leaving 12 bases between them. The CDR3 nucleotides read TGTGCCAGCAGCTGGGACCTTGGCGAACTGTTTTTT. This gives the protein CASSWDLGELFF.

This sequence joins TRBV30 and TRBJ1-2, with D unresolved. Germline CDR1 reads GTSNPN; CDR2 reads SVGIG (reference sequence). Trimming shortened V by 4 bases and J by 7 bases, and 13 bases separated the two germline ends. The CDR3 is 12 amino acids. The CDR3 region is CAWMVGSVGYTF. In nucleotides, the CDR3 is TGTGCCTGGATGGTGGGATCCGTTGGCTACACCTTC.

This chain connects TRBV7-6 to TRBJ2-5; 7 bases map to TRBD1. This CDR3 has 15 residues. Germline CDR1 reads SGHVS; CDR2 reads FNYEAQ. Trimming at V came to 5 bases and at J to 4 bases, leaving 10 bases not matched to a gene. The chain's CDR3 is CASSMFDRDRETQYF. For the CDR3, the DNA is TGTGCCAGCAGCATGTTTGACAGGGATCGAGAGACCCAGTACTTC. Full variable domain (outside the CDR3, taken from reference TRBV7-6 and TRBJ2-5): GAGVSQSPRYKVTKRGQDVALRCDPISGHVSLYWYRQALGQGPEFLTYFNYEAQQDKSGLPNDRFSAERPEGSISTLTIQRTEQRDSAMYRCASSMFDRDRETQYFGPGTRLLVL.

The chain employs TRBV4-1 and TRBJ2-5; no reliable D call. Trimming removed 1 base from V and 11 bases from J, with 8 bases in between. There are 11 residues in the CDR3. From germline, CDR1 is MGHRA and CDR2 YSYEKL. This chain's CDR3 is CASSQGGPQYF. In DNA form, the CDR3 reads TGCGCCAGCAGCCAAGGGGGTCCGCAGTACTTC.

The rearrangement joins TRBV5-1 to TRBJ2-3; D unresolved. The CDR3 has 12 residues. Trimming cost V 0 bases and J 4 bases, with 3 bases left between them. In germline, CDR1 is SGHRS, CDR2 YFSETQ. CDR3 DNA sequence: TGCGCCAGCAGCTTGGTATCAGATACGCAGTATTTT. Amino acid sequence: CASSLVSDTQYF. Full variable domain (remainder filled in from reference TRBV5-1 and TRBJ2-3): KAGVTQTPRYLIKTRGQQVTLSCSPISGHRSVSWYQQTPGQGLQFLFEYFSETQRNKGNFPGRFSGRQFSNSRSEMNVSTLELGDSALYLCASSLVSDTQYFGPGTRLTVL.

The chain is built from TRBV5-8 and TRBJ1-5; unclear D gene. The germline V gene encodes CDR1 SGHTS and CDR2 YDEGEE. The CDR3 extends over 9 amino acids. Deletions cut 3 bases from V and 11 bases from J, with 3 bases between. The CDR3 sequence is CASSSAQHF. In DNA form, the CDR3 reads TGTGCCAGCAGCTCGGCCCAGCATTTT.

The rearrangement links TRBV7-3 to TRBJ1-2; the match to TRBD1 covers 10 bases. CDR3 length: 15 residues. V shed 2 bases and J 5 bases; nucleotides not matched to a gene: 5. Looked up from germline, CDR1 is SGHTA and CDR2 is FQGTGA. CDR3 in DNA: TGTGCCAGCAGCTTAGGGACAGGGGTGGAGTATGGCTACACCTTC. It yields the protein CASSLGTGVEYGYTF. The full variable domain, rest sourced from reference TRBV7-3 and TRBJ1-2, is GAGVSQTPSNKVTEKGKYVELRCDPISGHTALYWYRQSLGQGPEFLIYFQGTGAADDSGLPNDRFFAVRPEGSVSTLKIQRTERGDSAVYLCASSLGTGVEYGYTFGSGTRLTVV.

This clone was seen a few times. The rearrangement joins TRBV19 to TRBJ1-5; D not certain. Germline values: CDR1 LNHDA, CDR2 SQIVND (reference sequence). This CDR3 region has 15 residues. V gave up 3 bases and J gave up 2 bases, with 11 bases separating them. The CDR3 region is CASSILGRGNQPQHF. The CDR3 nucleotides are TGTGCCAGTAGTATTCTAGGGCGGGGCAATCAGCCCCAGCATTTT. Complete variable domain (other parts from reference TRBV19 and TRBJ1-5): DGGITQSPKYLFRKEGQNVTLSCEQNLNHDAMYWYRQDPGQGLRLIYYSQIVNDFQKGDIAEGYSVSREKKESFPLTVTSAQKNPTAFYLCASSILGRGNQPQHFGDGTRLSIL.

Here the CDR3 reads CATSRDADKTYEQYF. The CDR3 nucleotides read TGTGCCACCAGCAGAGATGCGGATAAGACCTACGAGCAGTACTTC. This rearrangement joins TRBV15 to TRBJ2-7; D gene ambiguous. Germline CDR1 is LNHNV and CDR2 is YYDKDF (reference sequence). The CDR3 consists of 15 residues. The V gene lost 0 bases and the J gene lost 2 bases, with 11 bases spanning the gap.

This clone was counted a few times. This chain uses TRBV6-1 with TRBJ1-4, with 7 bases aligning to TRBD1. V trimming: 0 bases; J trimming: 6 bases; junction bases outside the gene matches: 4. CDR1 and CDR2 (germline): MNHNS, SASEGT. The CDR3 loop spans 15 amino acids. The CDR3 sequence is CASSEAPGGHEKLFF. The CDR3 nucleotides read TGTGCCAGCAGTGAAGCACCAGGGGGGCATGAAAAACTGTTTTTT.

The chain couples TRBV5-6 to TRBJ2-3, with TRBD2 matching over 7 bases. The J segment lost 1 base and the V segment lost 0 bases, leaving 2 bases of the junction unmatched. The CDR3 sequence is 15 residues long. CDR1 and CDR2 (germline): SGHDT, YYEEEE. The CDR3: CASSLGAGGTDTQYF. In nucleotides, the CDR3 is TGTGCCAGCAGCTTGGGGGCGGGAGGCACAGATACGCAGTATTTT.

This rearrangement joins TRBV9 to TRBJ2-7; D might be TRBD1 or TRBD2, each matching 5 bases. The CDR3 covers 15 residues. V dropped 0 bases and J dropped 2 bases, with 12 bases sitting between them. The germline gives CDR1 SGDLS, CDR2 YYNGEE. CDR3 amino acids: CASSVGGIGPYEQYF. DNA of the CDR3: TGTGCCAGCAGCGTAGGGGGGATCGGCCCCTACGAGCAGTACTTC.

The V call is TRBV7-9, the J call TRBJ2-7; D gene ambiguous. The V gene lost 5 bases and the J gene lost 3 bases, with 5 bases spanning the gap. This CDR3 is 11 amino acids long. Germline assignment: CDR1 SEHNR and CDR2 FQNEAQ (reference sequence). CDR3 in DNA: TGTGCCAGCAGCCGAGACTACGAGCAGTACTTC. As protein: CASSRDYEQYF.

This chain uses TRBV5-5 with TRBJ1-4; 7 nucleotides align to TRBD1. Germline CDR1 is SGHKS and CDR2 is YYEKEE (reference sequence). V gave up 4 bases and J gave up 8 bases; unmatched junction bases: 11. The CDR3 loop spans 15 amino acids. This chain's CDR3 is CASSPTTGKEEKLFF. CDR3 DNA sequence: TGTGCCAGCAGCCCAACGACAGGGAAGGAGGAAAAACTGTTTTTT.